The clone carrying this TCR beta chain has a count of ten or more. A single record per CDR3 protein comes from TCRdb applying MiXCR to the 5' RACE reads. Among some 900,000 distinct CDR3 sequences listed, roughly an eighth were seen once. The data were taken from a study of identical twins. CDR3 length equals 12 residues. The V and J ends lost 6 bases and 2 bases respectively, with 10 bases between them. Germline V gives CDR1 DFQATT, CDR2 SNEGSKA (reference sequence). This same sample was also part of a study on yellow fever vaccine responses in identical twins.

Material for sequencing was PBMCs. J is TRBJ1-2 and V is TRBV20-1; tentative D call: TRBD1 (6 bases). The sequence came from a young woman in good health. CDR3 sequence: CSAPTGNYGYTF. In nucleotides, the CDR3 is TGCAGTGCCCCGACAGGAAACTATGGCTACACCTTC.